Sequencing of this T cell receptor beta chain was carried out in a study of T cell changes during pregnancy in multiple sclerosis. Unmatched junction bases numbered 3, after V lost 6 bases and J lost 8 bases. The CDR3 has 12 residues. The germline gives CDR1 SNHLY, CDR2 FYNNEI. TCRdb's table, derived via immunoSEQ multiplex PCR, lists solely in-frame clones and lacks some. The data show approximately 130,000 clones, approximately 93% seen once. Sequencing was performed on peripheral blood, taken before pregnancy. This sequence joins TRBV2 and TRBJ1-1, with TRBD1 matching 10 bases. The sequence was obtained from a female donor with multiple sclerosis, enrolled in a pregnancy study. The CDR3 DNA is TGTGCCAGCAGCTTGGGACAGGGGGAAGCTTTCTTT. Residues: CASSLGQGEAFF.